Shown below are 24 T cell receptor beta chains from a single sample sequenced in a study of T cell responses to AZD1222 COVID-19 vaccine. The table came from immunoSEQ multiplex PCR; TCRdb's copy has only in-frame clones and leaves some out. Of about 150,000 clones listed, 91% are singletons. Material: peripheral blood, obtained 28 days after the second AZD1222 dose. Receptors were obtained from an adult who received the AZD1222 COVID-19 vaccine.

V usage is TRBV1 and J usage is TRBJ2-7; the table's D call, TRBD1, has no DNA check behind it. TRBV1 is labeled a pseudogene. This CDR3 comprises 17 residues. CDR3 protein: CTSSQDLGTEGVYEQYF. For the CDR3, the DNA is TGCACCAGCAGCCAAGATCTAGGGACAGAGGGGGTATACGAGCAGTACTTC.

This chain links TRBV11-2 with TRBJ1-1; D is unclear. Germline V CDR1 and CDR2: SGHAT, FQNNGV. V was pared by 7 bases and J by 0 bases, with 12 bases between. The CDR3 runs 14 residues. In DNA, the CDR3 is TGTGCCAGCACCCAACGGCCCATGAACACTGAAGCTTTCTTT. Amino acid sequence: CASTQRPMNTEAFF.

The CDR3 sequence: CASTPVGLRNEKLFF. CDR3 in DNA: TGTGCCAGCACCCCCGTAGGGCTACGTAATGAAAAACTGTTTTTT. The J gene is TRBJ1-4, the V gene TRBV28, with no clear D. This CDR3 contains 15 residues. Germline CDR1 is MDHEN and CDR2 is SYDVKM. V was clipped by 7 bases and J by 4 bases, with 16 bases between them. Using reference TRBV28 and TRBJ1-4 for the parts outside the CDR3, the full variable domain is DVKVTQSSRYLVKRTGEKVFLECVQDMDHENMFWYRQDPGLGLRLIYFSYDVKMKEKGDIPEGYSVSREKKERFSLILESASTNQTSMYLCASTPVGLRNEKLFFGSGTQLSVL.

The CDR3 DNA follows: TGTGCCATGCGGAGTCCCTACTTCCGTGAGCAGTTCTTC. It translates to CAMRSPYFREQFF. The V gene is TRBV5-8, the J gene TRBJ2-1; D call uncertain. The CDR3 has 13 amino acids. V gave up 9 bases and J gave up 9 bases, with 19 bases separating them. Germline CDR1 reads SGHTS; CDR2 reads YDEGEE. The full variable domain, its missing parts supplied by reference TRBV5-8 and TRBJ2-1, is EAGVTQSPTHLIKTRGQQATLRCSPISGHTSVYWYQQALGLGLQFLLWYDEGEERNRGNFPPRFSGRQFPNYSSELNVNALELEDSALYLCAMRSPYFREQFFGPGTRLTVL.

This chain joins TRBV5-6 and TRBJ1-3; TRBD1 agrees at 9 bases. CDR1 is SGHDT and CDR2 is YYEEEE in the germline V gene. The CDR3 totals 14 residues. Trimming removed 2 bases from V and 7 bases from J; junction bases left unmatched: 4. The CDR3: CASSFGTGTNTIYF. The CDR3 nucleotides read TGTGCCAGCAGCTTCGGGACAGGGACTAACACCATATATTTT. Supplemented by reference TRBV5-6 and TRBJ1-3, the full variable domain reads DAGVTQSPTHLIKTRGQQVTLRCSPKSGHDTVSWYQQALGQGPQFIFQYYEEEERQRGNFPDRFSGHQFPNYSSELNVNALLLGDSALYLCASSFGTGTNTIYFGEGSWLTVV.

The chain is built from TRBV9 and TRBJ2-5; TRBD2 matches at 10 bases. The CDR3 extends over 16 amino acids. The germline V gene encodes CDR1 SGDLS and CDR2 YYNGEE. The V segment lost 3 bases and the J segment 2 bases; nucleotides outside the gene matches: 7. The chain's CDR3 is CASSGNSGGPQETQYF. Here the CDR3 DNA reads TGTGCCAGCAGCGGAAATAGCGGGGGGCCACAAGAGACCCAGTACTTC.

This rearrangement joins TRBV28 to TRBJ1-4, with 9 bases aligning to TRBD1. Trimming removed 4 bases from V and 3 bases from J; junction bases left unmatched: 6. Germline CDR1 MDHEN, CDR2 SYDVKM. The CDR3 is 16 amino acids. The DNA for the CDR3 is TGTGCCAGCAGTTCAGAACAGGGGGCGGCTAATGAAAAACTGTTTTTT. This codes for CASSSEQGAANEKLFF.

V is TRBV28 and J is TRBJ1-2; no clear D. There are 14 residues in the CDR3. Germline CDR1 MDHEN, CDR2 SYDVKM. Trimming removed 2 bases from V and 5 bases from J, with 12 bases in between. The CDR3: CASSLVPGSYGYTF. The CDR3 bases are TGTGCCAGCAGTTTAGTCCCGGGGAGTTATGGCTACACCTTC.

The J gene is TRBJ2-7, the V gene TRBV11-2; 9 bases fit TRBD2. This CDR3 is 18 amino acids long. V was pared by 2 bases and J by 0 bases, with 11 bases of the junction left unmatched. Germline CDR1 and CDR2: SGHAT and FQNNGV. CDR3 nucleotide sequence: TGTGCCAGCAGCTTAATGGGTGGGACTAGCTGGAACTCCTACGAGCAGTACTTC. Translation gives CASSLMGGTSWNSYEQYF.

The chain recombines TRBV27 with TRBJ1-1, with TRBD1 matching 7 bases. V was clipped by 7 bases and J by 0 bases; unmatched bases: 17. CDR3 length: 18 residues. CDR1 is MNHEY and CDR2 is SMNVEV in the germline V gene (reference sequence). The CDR3: CASILHRDRGLLNTEAFF. In DNA form, the CDR3 reads TGTGCCAGCATCTTACACCGGGACAGAGGATTGTTGAACACTGAAGCTTTCTTT.

The chain carries TRBV6-1 and TRBJ1-2, with 9 positions matching TRBD1. The germline V gene has CDR1 MNHNS and CDR2 SASEGT. The CDR3 extends over 14 amino acids. V was pared by 2 bases and J by 7 bases, with 5 bases of the junction left unmatched. CDR3: CASSEPGQGGGYTF. DNA of the CDR3: TGTGCCAGCAGTGAACCGGGACAGGGTGGTGGCTACACCTTC.

The genes are TRBV28 and TRBJ2-1; 11 bases align to TRBD2. The CDR3 runs to 17 residues. V shed 2 bases and J 5 bases; nucleotides not matched to a gene: 8. Germline loops: CDR1 MDHEN, CDR2 SYDVKM. The CDR3 here is CASSLALAGGSDNEQFF. CDR3 bases: TGTGCCAGCAGTTTAGCCCTAGCGGGAGGCTCTGACAATGAGCAGTTCTTC. Together with reference TRBV28 and TRBJ2-1, the CDR3 gives the full variable domain: DVKVTQSSRYLVKRTGEKVFLECVQDMDHENMFWYRQDPGLGLRLIYFSYDVKMKEKGDIPEGYSVSREKKERFSLILESASTNQTSMYLCASSLALAGGSDNEQFFGPGTRLTVL.

Here the CDR3 reads CASSPPKGQPDGVEAFF. The CDR3 nucleotides are TGTGCCAGCTCACCACCGAAGGGACAGCCAGACGGGGTTGAAGCTTTCTTT. The chain joins TRBV18 to TRBJ1-1, with 7 bases identical to TRBD1. Germline V gene data show CDR1 as KGHSH and CDR2 as LQKENI. The V gene end was trimmed by 0 bases and the J gene end by 7 bases; junction bases not matched to a gene: 14. The CDR3 runs 17 residues.

V gene TRBV5-1 combines with J gene TRBJ2-3; D unclear. The CDR3 extends over 14 amino acids. Trimming stripped 0 bases from V and 2 bases from J, with 7 bases between. CDR1 is SGHRS, CDR2 YFSETQ, per germline. The CDR3 here is CASSLAGSTDTQYF. The CDR3, as DNA: TGCGCCAGCAGCTTGGCGGGCTCCACAGATACGCAGTATTTT. Using reference TRBV5-1 and TRBJ2-3 for the parts outside the CDR3, the full variable domain is KAGVTQTPRYLIKTRGQQVTLSCSPISGHRSVSWYQQTPGQGLQFLFEYFSETQRNKGNFPGRFSGRQFSNSRSEMNVSTLELGDSALYLCASSLAGSTDTQYFGPGTRLTVL.

The rearrangement joins TRBV28 to TRBJ2-5; no clear D gene. CDR3 length equals 12 residues. CDR1 MDHEN and CDR2 SYDVKM come from the germline V gene. The V end was cut by 2 bases, the J end by 3 bases, with 4 bases between. In DNA, the CDR3 is TGTGCCAGCAGTTTACAGGAAGAGACCCAGTACTTC. It yields the protein CASSLQEETQYF. The whole variable domain, remainder taken from reference TRBV28 and TRBJ2-5, is DVKVTQSSRYLVKRTGEKVFLECVQDMDHENMFWYRQDPGLGLRLIYFSYDVKMKEKGDIPEGYSVSREKKERFSLILESASTNQTSMYLCASSLQEETQYFGPGTRLLVL.

The DNA for the CDR3 is TGTGCCAGCAGCGAAGGGGAACAGCCCCAGCATTTT. It encodes CASSEGEQPQHF. This sequence joins TRBV12-3 or TRBV12-4 and TRBJ1-5; weak D call: TRBD1 (5 bases). The CDR3 has 12 residues. V lost 6 bases, J lost 7 bases, and 10 bases lay in between.

V gene TRBV5-1 combines with J gene TRBJ2-1; weak D call: TRBD2 (7 bases). CDR3 size: 14 residues. Trimming took off 6 bases at V and 8 bases at J, with 18 bases between the two ends. Germline CDR1 is SGHRS and CDR2 is YFSETQ. The CDR3, as DNA: TGCGCCAGCACAGTCGGCGGGGGCCTCTATGAGCAGTTCTTC. Its translation: CASTVGGGLYEQFF.

This clone was detected only once. The rearrangement links TRBV7-2 to TRBJ1-6, with D possibly being TRBD1 (5 bases). Germline V gene lookup returns CDR1 SGHTA and CDR2 FQGNSA. Trimming left V 6 bases short and J 9 bases short, with 18 bases between. The CDR3 has 15 residues. CDR3 bases: TGTGCCAGCAGTCCACGGGGGGAACCGTCTTCACCCCTCCACTTT. Residues: CASSPRGEPSSPLHF.

This clone has more than one count but fewer than ten. The genes are TRBV19 and TRBJ1-5, with 7 positions matching TRBD1. CDR3 length: 15 amino acids. The V and J ends lost 4 bases and 3 bases, in that order; junction bases with no gene match: 6. In germline, CDR1 is LNHDA, CDR2 SQIVND (reference sequence). As DNA, the CDR3 is TGTGCCAGTAGTACCCTGGGACAGATCAATCAGCCCCAGCATTTT. Amino acids: CASSTLGQINQPQHF.

V gene TRBV6-5 combines with J gene TRBJ1-3; TRBD1 agrees at 7 bases. Germline V gene lookup returns CDR1 MNHEY and CDR2 SVGAGI. CDR3 length equals 15 residues. V shed 6 bases, J shed 4 bases, and the junction held 9 bases outside the gene matches. The CDR3 reads CASRDPTGHGNTIYF. The CDR3 DNA follows: TGTGCCAGCAGGGACCCGACAGGGCACGGAAACACCATATATTTT.

The chain carries TRBV18 and TRBJ1-6; D is ambiguous. V lost 1 base and J lost 12, with 22 bases in between. The V gene's germline CDR1 is KGHSH and CDR2 LQKENI. The CDR3 extends over 17 amino acids. The CDR3 region is CASSPLERAYYGGPLHF. Written as DNA, the CDR3 is TGTGCCAGCTCACCACTAGAGCGGGCCTACTATGGAGGACCCCTCCACTTT. Filled out from reference TRBV18 and TRBJ1-6, the complete variable domain reads NAGVMQNPRHLVRRRGQEARLRCSPMKGHSHVYWYRQLPEEGLKFMVYLQKENIIDESGMPKERFSAEFPKEGPSILRIQQVVRGDSAAYFCASSPLERAYYGGPLHFGNGTRLTVT.

This clone has more than one count but fewer than ten. CDR3 in amino acids: CASSPARADTYGYTF. The CDR3 coding sequence is TGCGCCAGCAGCCCCGCCAGGGCGGATACCTATGGCTACACCTTC. V usage is TRBV4-3 and J usage is TRBJ1-2; TRBD1 might be the D (5 bases). Trimming cost V 4 bases and J 4 bases, with 16 bases left between them. Germline V gene data show CDR1 as LGHNA and CDR2 as YSLEER. CDR3 size: 15 residues.

The chain is built from TRBV28 and TRBJ1-1, with 7 bases matching TRBD1. In germline, CDR1 is MDHEN, CDR2 SYDVKM. Germline trimming cut 5 bases from V and 10 bases from J; bases unmatched to any gene: 16. The CDR3 totals 15 residues. The CDR3 protein is CASSLIGGGGWGAFF. The CDR3 DNA sequence: TGTGCCAGCAGTCTGATCGGGGGAGGGGGCTGGGGAGCTTTCTTT.

The chain recombines TRBV4-3 with TRBJ1-2; 12 bases agree with TRBD1. V shed 4 bases and J 2 bases; nucleotides not matched to a gene: 14. Germline assignment: CDR1 LGHNA and CDR2 YSLEER. The CDR3 spans 19 residues. The CDR3, as DNA: TGCGCCAGCAGCCCGAGTCAGAGGGACAGGGGGCTTTTGAACTATGGCTACACCTTC. It is translated as CASSPSQRDRGLLNYGYTF.